This TCR beta chain was profiled in a study of cytomegalovirus exposure and HLA in healthy donors. PCR involved 60 Vbeta and 13 Jbeta primers. As originally analysed: Unique TCR beta chains totaled 80 million to 100 million in a later count, with about 11 million of them shared. Sequencing used immunoSEQ multiplex PCR; TCRdb keeps in-frame clones, though not all of them. V and J calls and clone size follow that table, whereas D and trimming were derived from the DNA. In the table there are approximately 70,000 clones, around 76% of which are singletons. For this clone: Its antigen is not known.

Study conclusions and caveats: In vitro confirmation showed three CMV-associated chains to be CMV antigen specific.

The material sequenced was PBMCs. The sequence was obtained from a man between 45 and 60 years old in good health and CMV-seronegative.

The CDR3 loop is CASRIDPPWGYTF. CDR3 nucleotide sequence: TGTGCCAGCAGAATAGATCCCCCTTGGGGCTACACCTTC. V gene TRBV5-5 combines with J gene TRBJ1-2; D gene ambiguous. With 5 bases removed from V and 8 bases from J, the gap between germline ends came to 16 bases. The CDR3 sequence is 13 residues long. Germline V gene data show CDR1 as SGHKS and CDR2 as YYEKEE (reference sequence). The full variable domain, rest sourced from reference TRBV5-5 and TRBJ1-2, is DAGVTQSPTHLIKTRGQQVTLRCSPISGHKSVSWYQQVLGQGPQFIFQYYEKEERGRGNFPDRFSARQFPNYSSELNVNALLLGDSALYLCASRIDPPWGYTFGSGTRLTVV.